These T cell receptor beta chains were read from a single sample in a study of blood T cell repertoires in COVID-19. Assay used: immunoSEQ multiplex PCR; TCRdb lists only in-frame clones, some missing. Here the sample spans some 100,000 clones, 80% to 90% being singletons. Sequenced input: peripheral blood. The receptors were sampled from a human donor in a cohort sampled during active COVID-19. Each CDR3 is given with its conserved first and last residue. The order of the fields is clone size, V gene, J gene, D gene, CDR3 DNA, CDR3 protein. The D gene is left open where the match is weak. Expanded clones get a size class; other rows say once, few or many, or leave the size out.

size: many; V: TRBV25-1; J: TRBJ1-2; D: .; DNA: TGTGCCAGCAGTGAATGGGGGCCGGGTGGGGCGCGAGGCTACACCTTC; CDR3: CASSEWGPGGARGYTF
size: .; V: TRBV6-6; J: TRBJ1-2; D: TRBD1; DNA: TGTGCCAGCAGTTACTCGTTACAGGGGAGTTATGGCTACACCTTC; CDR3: CASSYSLQGSYGYTF
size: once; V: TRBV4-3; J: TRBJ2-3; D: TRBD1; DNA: TGCGCCAGCAGCCAAGTCTCGGACAGGTCAGATACGCAGTATTTT; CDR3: CASSQVSDRSDTQYF
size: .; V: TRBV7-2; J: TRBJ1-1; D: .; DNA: TGTGCCAGCAGCTTAGTCCGGGGGGGCCTGAACACTGAAGCTTTCTTT; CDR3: CASSLVRGGLNTEAFF
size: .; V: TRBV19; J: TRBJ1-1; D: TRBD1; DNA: TGTGCCAGTAGTAGAGGACAGGGTCGTCGGAACACTGAAGCTTTCTTT; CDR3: CASSRGQGRRNTEAFF
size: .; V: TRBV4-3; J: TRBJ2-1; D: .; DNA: TGCGCCAGCAGCCAAGACGAGGAGCACTTTCCACGGGGTGAGCAGTTCTTC; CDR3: CASSQDEEHFPRGEQFF
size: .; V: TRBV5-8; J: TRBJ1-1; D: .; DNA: TGTGCCAGCGTCCACACAGAGAATCGGAACACTGAAGCTTTCTTT; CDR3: CASVHTENRNTEAFF
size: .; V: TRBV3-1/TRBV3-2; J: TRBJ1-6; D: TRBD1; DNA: TGTCCGGTACTCACCTACCGGGACAGGGATAGTCCTCCCTATAATTCACCCCTCCACTTT; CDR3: CPVLTYRDRDSPPYNSPLHF
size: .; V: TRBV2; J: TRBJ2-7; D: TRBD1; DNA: TGTGCCAGCAGCCGGGACAGGGGTTCGTCCGAGCAGTACTTC; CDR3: CASSRDRGSSEQYF
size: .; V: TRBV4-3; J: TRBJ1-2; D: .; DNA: TGCGCCAGCAGCCAAGAGATCCGGGTGGCAGGGTGGTCTGGCTACACCTTC; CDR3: CASSQEIRVAGWSGYTF
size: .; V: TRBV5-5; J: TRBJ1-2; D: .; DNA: TGTGCCAGCAGCGGCGGGACTGTAAACTATGGCTACACCTTC; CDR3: CASSGGTVNYGYTF
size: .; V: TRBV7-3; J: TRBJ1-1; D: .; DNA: TGTGCCAGCAGCTTAATGGGGGGAGAAGCTTTCTTT; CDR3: CASSLMGGEAFF
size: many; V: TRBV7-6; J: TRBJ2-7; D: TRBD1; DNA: TGTGCCAGCAGCTTTAGGGGACAGGGGGGCGAGCAGTACTTC; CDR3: CASSFRGQGGEQYF
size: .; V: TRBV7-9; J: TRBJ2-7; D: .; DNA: TGTGCCAGCAGTACCAGGACAGAACAAATCTCCTACGAGCAGTACTTC; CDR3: CASSTRTEQISYEQYF
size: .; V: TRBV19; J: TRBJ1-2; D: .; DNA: TGTGCCAGTAGAGGACAGCTATATGGCTACACCTTC; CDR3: CASRGQLYGYTF
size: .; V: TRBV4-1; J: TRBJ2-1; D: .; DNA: TGCGCCAGCAGACGAAATCTAGGGAGCTCCTACAATGAGCAGTTCTTC; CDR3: CASRRNLGSSYNEQFF
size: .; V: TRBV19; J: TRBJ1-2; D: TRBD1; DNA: TGTGCCAGTAGGAAGGGACAGGGCGTTTTCGGCTACACCTTC; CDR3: CASRKGQGVFGYTF
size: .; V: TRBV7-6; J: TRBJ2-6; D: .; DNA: TGTGCCAGCAGCTTAGTCCCCACAAGCTCTGGGGCCAACGTCCTGACTTTC; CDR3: CASSLVPTSSGANVLTF
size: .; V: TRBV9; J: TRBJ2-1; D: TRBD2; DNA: TGTGCCAGCAGCCACCCTTTAGGGACTAGCGGCAATGAGCAGTTCTTC; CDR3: CASSHPLGTSGNEQFF
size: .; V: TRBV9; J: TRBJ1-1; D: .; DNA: TGTGCCAGCAGCGTAGGAGGGATGAGGACTGAAGCTTTCTTT; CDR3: CASSVGGMRTEAFF
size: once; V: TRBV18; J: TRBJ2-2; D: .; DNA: TGTGCCAGCTCGCGAACAGGGCCCGGGGAGCTGTTTTTT; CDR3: CASSRTGPGELFF
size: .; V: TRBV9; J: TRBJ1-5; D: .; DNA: TGTGCCAGCACCGAAAGTGGGGGGGTAGGACAGCCCCAGCATTTT; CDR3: CASTESGGVGQPQHF
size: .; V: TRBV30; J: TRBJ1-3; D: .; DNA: TGTGCCTGGACCGCTGGAAACACCATATATTTT; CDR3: CAWTAGNTIYF
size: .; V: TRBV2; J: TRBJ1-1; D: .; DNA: TGTGCCAGCAGTGGGACAGTGGCTGAAGCTTTCTTT; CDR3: CASSGTVAEAFF
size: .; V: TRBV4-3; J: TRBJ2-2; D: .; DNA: TGCGCCAGCAGCCAGTCTACGGTCCGGAACACCGGGGAGCTGTTTTTT; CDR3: CASSQSTVRNTGELFF
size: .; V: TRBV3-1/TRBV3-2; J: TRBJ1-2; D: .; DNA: TGTGCCAGCAGCCAGTATCAGGGAGGTGACTATGGCTACACCTTC; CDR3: CASSQYQGGDYGYTF
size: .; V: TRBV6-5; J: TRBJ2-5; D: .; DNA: TGTGCCAGCAGTCCCTTTCAGGGGCAAGAGACCCAGTACTTC; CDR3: CASSPFQGQETQYF
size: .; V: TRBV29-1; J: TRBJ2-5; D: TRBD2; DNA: TGCAGCGTTGATGGGGCGGGAGCCGAGACCCAGTACTTC; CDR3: CSVDGAGAETQYF
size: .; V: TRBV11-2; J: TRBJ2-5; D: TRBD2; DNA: TGTGCCAGCAGCCCAGGGGGGACTAGCGCACGGGAGACCCAGTACTTC; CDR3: CASSPGGTSARETQYF
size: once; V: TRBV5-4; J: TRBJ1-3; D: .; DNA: TGTGCCAGCAGCTTTGAGACAGCCTCTGGAAACACCATATATTTT; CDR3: CASSFETASGNTIYF
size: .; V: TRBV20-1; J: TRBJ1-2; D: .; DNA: TGCAGTGCTAGTCTGCCTGGGGCCGGCTACACCTTC; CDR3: CSASLPGAGYTF
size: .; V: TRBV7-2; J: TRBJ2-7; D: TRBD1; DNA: TGTGCCAGCAGTCTCGGACAGGGAACGACCTACGAGCAGTACTTC; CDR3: CASSLGQGTTYEQYF
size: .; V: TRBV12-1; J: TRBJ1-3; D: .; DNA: TGTGCCAGCAGCTGGCGGGGACAGGCCAACTCTGGAAACACCATATATTTT; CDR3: CASSWRGQANSGNTIYF
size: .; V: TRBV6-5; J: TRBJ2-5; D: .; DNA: TGTGCCAGCAGTTACTGGGCGGGACAGTCGGAGACCCAGTACTTC; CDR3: CASSYWAGQSETQYF
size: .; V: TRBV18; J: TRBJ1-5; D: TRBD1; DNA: TGTGCCAGCTCAGGTACAGGGGGCGCTGAGCCCCAGCATTTT; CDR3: CASSGTGGAEPQHF
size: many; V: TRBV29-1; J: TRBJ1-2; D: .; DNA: TGCAGCGTTGGGGGTCAGACCGGAGGGGGCTACACCTTC; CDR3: CSVGGQTGGGYTF
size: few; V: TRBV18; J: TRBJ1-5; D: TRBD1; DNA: TGTGCCAGCTCATGGACAGGTCATAGCAATCAGCCCCAGCATTTT; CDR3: CASSWTGHSNQPQHF
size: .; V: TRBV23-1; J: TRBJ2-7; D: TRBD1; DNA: TGCGCCAGCCCCCCCCTCGGGGACAGCGACTACGAGCAGTACTTC; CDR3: CASPPLGDSDYEQYF
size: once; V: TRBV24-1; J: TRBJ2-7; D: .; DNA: TGTGCCACCAGTGACGGGAGTCAGTACGAGCAGTACTTC; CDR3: CATSDGSQYEQYF
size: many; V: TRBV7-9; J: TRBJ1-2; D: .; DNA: TGTGCCAGCAGCTCTAGAGGCTCGGGAGGCTACACCTTC; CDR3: CASSSRGSGGYTF
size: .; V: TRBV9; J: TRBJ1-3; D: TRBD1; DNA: TGTGCCAGCAGCGTAACTGAACCGGACAGGGTGGGTGGAAACACCATATATTTT; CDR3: CASSVTEPDRVGGNTIYF
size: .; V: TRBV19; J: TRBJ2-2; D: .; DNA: TGTGCCAGTAGCCCGACGGTTCCGGGGGTAAGGGCCAAACCCTCCACCGGGGAGCTGTTTTTT; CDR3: CASSPTVPGVRAKPSTGELFF
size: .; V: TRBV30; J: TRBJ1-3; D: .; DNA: TGTGCCTGGAGTACAGGGAGTGCTGGAAACACCATATATTTT; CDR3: CAWSTGSAGNTIYF
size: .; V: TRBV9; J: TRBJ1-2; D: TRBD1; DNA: TGTGCCAGCAGCGCCTCGACAGGGTTTGCCGAGAACTATGGCTACACCTTC; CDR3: CASSASTGFAENYGYTF
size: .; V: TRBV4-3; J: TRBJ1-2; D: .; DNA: TGCGCCAGCAGCCAAGAGACAGGTAATGGCTACACCTTC; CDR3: CASSQETGNGYTF
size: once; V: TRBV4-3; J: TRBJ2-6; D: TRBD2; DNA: TGCGCCAGCAGCCAAGATCCGGCGCTAGCGGTAGGTGGGGCCAACGTCCTGACTTTC; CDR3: CASSQDPALAVGGANVLTF
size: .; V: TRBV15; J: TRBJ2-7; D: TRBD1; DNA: TGTGCCACCAGCGCCCGGGACAGGGGTTCCTACGAGCAGTACTTC; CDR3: CATSARDRGSYEQYF
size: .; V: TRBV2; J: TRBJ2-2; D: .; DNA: TGTGCCAGCCGGGAAGGCTCGGACACCGGGGAGCTGTTTTTT; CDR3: CASREGSDTGELFF
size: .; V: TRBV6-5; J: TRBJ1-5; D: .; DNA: TGTGCCAGTGGACAGCCCGATCAGCCCCAGCATTTT; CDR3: CASGQPDQPQHF
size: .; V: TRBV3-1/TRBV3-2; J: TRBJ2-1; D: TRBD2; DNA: TGTGCCAGCAGACTTAGCGGGAGTAGCCAGTTCTTC; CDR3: CASRLSGSSQFF
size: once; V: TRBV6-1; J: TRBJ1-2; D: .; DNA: TGTGCCAGCAGTGAAAGACAGGCTGGAGGCTACACCTTC; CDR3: CASSERQAGGYTF
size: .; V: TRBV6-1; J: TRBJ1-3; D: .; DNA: TGTGCCAGCAGTGAAGCGCGGAGCTCTGGAAACACCATATATTTT; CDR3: CASSEARSSGNTIYF
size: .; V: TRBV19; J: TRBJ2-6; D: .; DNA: TGTGCCAGTAGCCCAACAGGGCACTCTGGGGCCAACGTCCTGACTTTC; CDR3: CASSPTGHSGANVLTF
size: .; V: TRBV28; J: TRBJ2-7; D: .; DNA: TGTGCCAGCAGTTTATCGGGCAGGGGCTACGAGCAGTACTTC; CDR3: CASSLSGRGYEQYF
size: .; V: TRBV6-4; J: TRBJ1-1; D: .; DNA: TGTGCCAGCAAGGACACAAGTAGGAACACTGAAGCTTTCTTT; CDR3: CASKDTSRNTEAFF
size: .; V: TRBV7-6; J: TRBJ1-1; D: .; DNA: TGTGCCAGCAGCTTAGAACAGGGATCTGAAGCTTTCTTT; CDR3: CASSLEQGSEAFF
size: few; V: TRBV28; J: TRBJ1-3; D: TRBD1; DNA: TGTGCCAGCAGACAAGGGACAGGGGGAACTGGAAACACCATATATTTT; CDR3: CASRQGTGGTGNTIYF
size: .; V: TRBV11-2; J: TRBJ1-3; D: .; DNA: TGTGCCAGCAGCGAATTCCAGGGATCTGGAAACACCATATATTTT; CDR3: CASSEFQGSGNTIYF
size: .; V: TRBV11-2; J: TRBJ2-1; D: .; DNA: TGTGCCAGCAGCTTAGACAGGGGAAGTTACAATGAGCAGTTCTTC; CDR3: CASSLDRGSYNEQFF
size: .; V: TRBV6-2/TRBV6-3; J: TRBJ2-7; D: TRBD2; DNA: TGTGCCAGCAGTTACGTGGGACTAGCGGGAGAGCAGTACTTC; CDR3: CASSYVGLAGEQYF